This is a list of T cell receptor beta chains from one sample in a study of breast tumors, draining lymph nodes, adjacent tissues. TCRdb re-called the multiplex PCR reads through MiXCR, storing one row per CDR3 protein. The sample shows 9,500 to 14,000 distinct CDR3 sequences, over 45% of them seen only once. The specimen was breast tumor tissue. The receptor source for this set is a female donor with breast cancer. Some clones in this sample may be carry-over from other donors' samples. The CDR3 runs from the conserved cysteine through the conserved F or W. Each record gives: V gene, J gene, clone size, D gene, CDR3 protein, CDR3 DNA. D genes are given only for firm matches. Rows may omit the clone size; those that give it use once, few, many or a size class.

TRBV7-6	TRBJ2-7	NA	TRBD2	CASSSWEGNEQYF	TGTGCCAGCAGCTCTTGGGAGGGAAACGAGCAGTACTTC
TRBV5-5	TRBJ1-3	few	NA	CASSLEARNTIYF	TGTGCCAGCAGCTTGGAGGCCAGGAACACCATATATTTT
TRBV5-4	TRBJ1-5	many	TRBD1	CASSLGGQGSNQPQHF	TGTGCCAGCAGCTTGGGGGGACAGGGAAGCAATCAGCCCCAGCATTTT
TRBV6-1	TRBJ2-3	medium-sized	NA	CASSQAVGLGPDTQYF	TGTGCCAGCAGTCAAGCGGTGGGGCTGGGACCAGATACGCAGTATTTT
TRBV7-8	TRBJ2-3	many	TRBD2	CASSLVGTITDTQYF	TGTGCCAGCAGCTTAGTGGGGACTATTACAGATACGCAGTATTTT
TRBV15	TRBJ1-2	NA	TRBD1	CATSSFGTGEGYTF	TGTGCCACCAGCAGCTTCGGGACAGGGGAAGGCTACACCTTC
TRBV11-3	TRBJ1-4	NA	NA	CASSFGGAATNEKLFF	TGTGCCAGCAGCTTCGGTGGGGCAGCAACTAATGAAAAACTGTTTTTT
TRBV12-3/TRBV12-4	TRBJ2-2	NA	NA	CASSRGQSVGELFF	TGTGCCAGCAGTCGGGGGCAGTCCGTCGGGGAGCTGTTTTTT
TRBV5-1	TRBJ2-7	few	TRBD2	CASSSNRPLAGGIIYEQYF	TGCGCCAGCAGCTCCAACCGCCCACTAGCGGGAGGTATAATCTACGAGCAGTACTTC
TRBV30	TRBJ1-2	few	TRBD1	CAWSATGGPYGYTF	TGTGCCTGGAGTGCAACAGGGGGACCTTATGGCTACACCTTC
TRBV12-3/TRBV12-4	TRBJ2-2	many	NA	CASSAGTGELFF	TGTGCCAGCAGTGCAGGGACCGGGGAGCTGTTTTTT
TRBV14	TRBJ2-7	NA	NA	CASSSGIGGEQYF	TGTGCCAGCAGCTCTGGCATCGGGGGCGAGCAGTACTTC
TRBV10-3	TRBJ2-7	large	TRBD1	CAISSQGVRAYEQYF	TGTGCCATCAGTTCGCAGGGGGTCCGTGCCTACGAGCAGTACTTC
TRBV2	TRBJ2-7	NA	NA	CASRKGYEQYF	TGTGCCAGCAGGAAGGGCTACGAGCAGTACTTC
TRBV5-1	TRBJ1-5	NA	NA	CASSLVPDNQPQHF	TGCGCCAGCAGCTTGGTTCCAGACAATCAGCCCCAGCATTTT
TRBV24-1	TRBJ2-1	NA	TRBD1	CATSDLPGTGGDTRNEQFF	TGTGCCACCAGTGATTTGCCAGGGACAGGGGGGGATACTCGGAATGAGCAGTTCTTC
TRBV2	TRBJ1-5	NA	NA	CASSPGTPDQPQHF	TGTGCCAGCAGCCCCGGGACACCAGATCAGCCCCAGCATTTT